The present entry profiles one T cell receptor (beta chain) with its context. This entry comes from a study of T cell repertoires in cytomegalovirus infection. Trimming removed 4 bases at V and 3 bases at J, with 19 bases between. The germline V gene has CDR1 SEHNR and CDR2 FQNEAQ (reference sequence). The CDR3 runs to 16 residues. Each CDR3 protein gets one entry after TCRdb re-called the reads with MiXCR. Of approximately 250,000 distinct CDR3 sequences listed, 22% are singletons. This sequence joins TRBV7-9 and TRBJ2-7; either TRBD1 or TRBD2 may supply D (5 bases each). What was sequenced was CD8+ T cells from PBMCs. The TCR sequence derives from a human donor in good health (CMV status not recorded). Some clones in this sample may be carry-over from other donors' samples. The CDR3 loop reads CASSSSRDERVYEQYF. The CDR3 DNA follows: TGTGCCAGCAGCTCTTCTCGGGACGAACGGGTCTACGAGCAGTACTTC.